One and the same sample provided the 19 T cell receptor beta chains below, sequenced in a study of regulatory T cells in long-lasting Graves disease. Time point noted: newly diagnosed GD, antithyroid drugs for less than 3 months. The TCR library was made from RNA extracted from PBMCs. Library construction for TCR beta used iRepertoire HTBI primers and Arm-PCR of CDR3 regions. MiXCR, run by TCRdb on the multiplex PCR reads, gives a single entry per CDR3 protein. This sample yields about 400,000 distinct CDR3 sequences, of which about 15% are seen a single time; under 9% belongs to the top ten. This same sample was also part of a study on T cells in Graves' hyperthyroidism and ophthalmopathy.

The material sequenced was peripheral blood mononuclear cells (PBMCs), taken at new diagnosis, from a patient treated with antithyroid drugs. These receptors all come from a woman between 35 and 50 years old with Graves disease.

This clonotype was seen ten or more times. This sequence joins TRBV7-9 and TRBJ1-6; D is undetermined. Trimming pared 3 bases from V and 3 bases from J, leaving 18 bases between. CDR1 and CDR2 from the germline V gene are SEHNR and FQNEAQ (reference sequence). The CDR3 spans 18 residues. The CDR3 DNA is TGTGCCAGCAGCTTCTTAGCAATCTCGGGCAGCTATAATTCACCCCTCCACTTT. Translating gives CASSFLAISGSYNSPLHF.

For this clonotype: This may be a read error: a much more frequent sequence differs by one nucleotide. The genes are TRBV7-8 and TRBJ2-7; tentatively, D is TRBD1 or TRBD2 (6 bases each). The CDR3 covers 18 residues. Germline CDR1 is SGHVS and CDR2 is FQNEAQ. The CDR3 spells CASSLSTLRGPSSCEQYF. The CDR3 DNA follows: TGTGCCAGCAGCTTAAGCACCTTACGGGGGCCGAGCTCCTGCGAGCAGTACTTC.

This clonotype occurred many times. The chain couples TRBV2 to TRBJ2-1; 10 bases agree with TRBD2. The V segment lost 6 bases and the J segment 2 bases; nucleotides outside the gene matches: 16. From germline, CDR1 is SNHLY and CDR2 FYNNEI. The CDR3 runs 19 residues. This CDR3 reads CASRGAGQDLAGAYNEQFF. CDR3 nucleotide sequence: TGTGCCAGCAGAGGGGCAGGACAGGACCTAGCGGGGGCCTACAATGAGCAGTTCTTC.

There are a few counts of this clonotype. A read error may produce the germline difference seen at one junction end. The chain has TRBV28 and TRBJ1-5, with 8 bases identical to TRBD1. Germline V gives CDR1 MDHEN, CDR2 SYDVKM. The CDR3 has 13 residues. CDR3 loop: CASSAIRDRPFFF. In DNA, the CDR3 is TGTGCCAGCAGTGCAATCCGGGACAGGCCCTTTTTTTTT.

Notes on this clonotype: Possible read error: a much larger clone is one base away. V is TRBV6-2 or TRBV6-3 and J is TRBJ2-5; TRBD2 might be the D (5 bases). In germline, CDR1 is MNHEY, CDR2 SVGEGT. The CDR3 has 13 residues. V lost 6 bases and J lost 7, with 15 bases in between. CDR3 DNA: TGTGCCAGCAGCCTTTCGGCCGAGGGGACCCAGTACTTC. It translates to CASSLSAEGTQYF.

This clonotype occurred many times. The chain recombines TRBV10-1 with TRBJ2-4, with TRBD2 as a possible D gene (6 bases). Between the trimmed V and J ends, which lost 8 bases and 6 bases, there was a span of 32 bases. The CDR3 contains 19 residues. In germline, CDR1 is WNHNN, CDR2 SYGVQD (reference sequence). CDR3 residues: CASPRRLAEGVHLGNIQYF. The CDR3 coding sequence is TGCGCCAGCCCCCGAAGATTAGCGGAGGGCGTCCACCTTGGAAACATTCAGTACTTC.

The CDR3 DNA sequence: TGTGCCAGCAGTTACTCGAGCGGGAACGTAGAGACCCAGTACTTC. Encoded protein: CASSYSSGNVETQYF. The V call is TRBV6-5, the J call TRBJ2-5; TRBD2 matches at 7 bases. After removal of 0 bases from V and 4 bases from J, the junction contained 5 bases not matched to a gene. Germline values: CDR1 MNHEY, CDR2 SVGAGI. The CDR3 spans 15 residues.

This clonotype was counted many times. The J gene is TRBJ2-7, the V gene TRBV28; D is perhaps TRBD2 (6 bases). V lost 3 bases to trimming and J lost 3 bases, with 18 bases between them. Germline V gene lookup returns CDR1 MDHEN and CDR2 SYDVKM. The CDR3 has 16 amino acids. The CDR3 region is CASSFTGGSGVYEQYF. CDR3 in DNA: TGTGCCAGCAGTTTCACTGGAGGGTCGGGGGTCTACGAGCAGTACTTC. The full variable domain, rest sourced from reference TRBV28 and TRBJ2-7, is DVKVTQSSRYLVKRTGEKVFLECVQDMDHENMFWYRQDPGLGLRLIYFSYDVKMKEKGDIPEGYSVSREKKERFSLILESASTNQTSMYLCASSFTGGSGVYEQYFGPGTRLTVT.

As to this clonotype: An end of the junction does not agree with germline; a read error may underlie this. This rearrangement joins TRBV7-2 to TRBJ2-3; D might be TRBD2 (6 bases). Germline loops: CDR1 SGHTA, CDR2 FQGNSA. This CDR3 is 15 amino acids long. The CDR3 coding sequence is TGTGCCAGCAGCTTTAGGGGACTTAGCACAGATGCGCAGTATTTT. Its protein is CASSFRGLSTDAQYF.

This clonotype was recorded at least ten times. The chain uses TRBV20-1 and TRBJ2-5; D is undetermined. The V gene's germline CDR1 is DFQATT and CDR2 SNEGSKA (reference sequence). The CDR3 sequence is 14 residues long. V was cut by 2 bases and J by 2 bases, with 12 bases left in between. For the CDR3, the DNA is TGCAGTGCTAGACCGGACCTACGGCAAGAGACCCAGTACTTC. Translation gives CSARPDLRQETQYF.

Worth noting for this clonotype: Sequence at one end of the junction differs from germline and may be a read error. V and J are TRBV3-1 and TRBJ1-3, with D uncertain. Germline CDR1 reads LGHDT; CDR2 reads YNNKEL (reference sequence). The CDR3 length is 15 residues. As DNA, the CDR3 is TGTGCCAGCAGCCTACAGACGAACTCTGGAGACACCATATATTTT. Residues: CASSLQTNSGDTIYF.

This clonotype occurred many times. The V and J genes are TRBV6-9 and TRBJ1-2; 8 bases align to TRBD1. Trimming cost V 4 bases and J 7 bases; bases outside gene matches: 8. Per the germline V gene, CDR1 is MNHGY and CDR2 is SVAAGI. The CDR3 spans 14 residues. In nucleotides, the CDR3 is TGTGCCAGCAGTTGGACAGGGTCCTTAAGTGGCTACACCTTC. Protein product: CASSWTGSLSGYTF.

The CDR3 here is CASNGLAEHYEQYF. CDR3 bases: TGTGCCAGCAACGGACTAGCGGAGCACTACGAGCAGTACTTC. V usage is TRBV28 and J usage is TRBJ2-7; 10 bases line up with TRBD2. J lost 3 bases, V lost 7 bases, and 6 bases had no gene match. The CDR3 runs to 14 residues. Per germline, CDR1 MDHEN and CDR2 SYDVKM.

This clonotype was seen at least ten times. The chain couples TRBV24-1 to TRBJ2-2; 14 bases agree with TRBD2. The CDR3 is 16 amino acids. Trimming took 4 bases from V and 7 from J; bases not matched to a gene: 4. The germline V gene has CDR1 KGHDR and CDR2 SFDVKD. The CDR3 bases are TGTGCCACCAGTGAGAGACTAGCGGGAGGGGTCGGGGAGCTGTTTTTT. Protein product: CATSERLAGGVGELFF.

This clonotype has a handful of counts. This rearrangement joins TRBV29-1 to TRBJ1-2; D may be TRBD1 (6 bases). The germline CDR1 and CDR2 sequences are SQVTM and ANQGSEA. The V and J ends lost 4 bases and 8 bases respectively, with 14 bases between them. This CDR3 is 12 amino acids long. The CDR3 sequence: CSVGSGGGGYTF. In nucleotides, the CDR3 is TGCAGCGTTGGTTCCGGGGGCGGAGGCTACACCTTC. Together with reference TRBV29-1 and TRBJ1-2, the CDR3 gives the full variable domain: SAVISQKPSRDICQRGTSLTIQCQVDSQVTMMFWYRQQPGQSLTLIATANQGSEATYESGFVIDKFPISRPNLTFSTLTVSNMSPEDSSIYLCSVGSGGGGYTFGSGTRLTVV.

The chain uses TRBV4-1 and TRBJ2-1; TRBD2 matches at 10 bases. The CDR3 loop spans 19 amino acids. The V gene end was trimmed by 1 base and the J gene end by 0 bases; junction bases not matched to a gene: 9. Germline assignment: CDR1 MGHRA and CDR2 YSYEKL. The CDR3 reads CASSQGGSGRRSSYNEQFF. CDR3 coding DNA: TGCGCCAGCAGCCAAGGAGGTAGCGGGAGGCGGAGCTCCTACAATGAGCAGTTCTTC.

There are many counts of this clonotype. This chain joins TRBV28 and TRBJ2-1, with 9 bases matching TRBD2. Germline assignment: CDR1 MDHEN and CDR2 SYDVKM. Trimming took 1 base from V and 5 from J; bases not matched to a gene: 6. This CDR3 has 16 amino acids. The DNA for the CDR3 is TGTGCCAGCAGTTTATATGCGGGAGGGTCCCACAATGAGCAGTTCTTC. It is translated as CASSLYAGGSHNEQFF.

This clonotype was recorded many times. The chain is built from TRBV28 and TRBJ2-1; 10 bases are a match to TRBD1. Germline V gives CDR1 MDHEN, CDR2 SYDVKM. Trimming removed 8 bases from V and 6 bases from J; junction bases left unmatched: 10. The CDR3 runs to 15 residues. The CDR3: CASRPLWTGGNEQFF. For the CDR3, the DNA is TGTGCCAGCCGCCCGTTATGGACAGGGGGCAATGAGCAGTTCTTC. Full variable domain (missing parts from reference TRBV28 and TRBJ2-1): DVKVTQSSRYLVKRTGEKVFLECVQDMDHENMFWYRQDPGLGLRLIYFSYDVKMKEKGDIPEGYSVSREKKERFSLILESASTNQTSMYLCASRPLWTGGNEQFFGPGTRLTVL.

The chain carries TRBV7-6 and TRBJ2-7, with 13 bases identical to TRBD2. Trimming removed 4 bases from V and 4 bases from J; junction bases left unmatched: 10. CDR1 is SGHVS and CDR2 is FNYEAQ in the germline V gene. The CDR3 covers 17 residues. The chain's CDR3 is CASSSGLAGEEAYEQYF. CDR3 DNA: TGTGCCAGCAGCTCCGGACTAGCGGGAGAGGAGGCGTACGAGCAGTACTTC.